What follows is one TCR beta chain and its context. Its antigen is undetermined. The data are from a study of T-cell memory formation after mild COVID-19. Study overall: In these data, TCR clusters were largely donor specific. Regarding the study as a whole: There was a balanced CD4/CD8 profile in clones contracting day 15 to 85, and later expanders leaned CD4+.

Losses at the gene ends were 0 bases for V and 8 bases for J; bases not matched to a gene: 0. CDR1 is SGHVS, CDR2 FNYEAQ, per germline. The CDR3 is made up of 13 amino acids. Libraries for TCRalpha and TCRbeta carried sample barcodes and unique molecular identifiers via 5'RACE. One entry per CDR3 protein, called by TCRdb with MiXCR from the 5' RACE reads. The table has roughly 140,000 distinct CDR3 sequences, about 14% seen once. The V call is TRBV7-6, the J call TRBJ2-1; 8 nucleotides match TRBD2. Sample: PBMCs or a T cell subset sorted from them (not recorded which). The sequence derives from an adult woman who had mild COVID-19 (a few samples of this study predate the infection). Cell type and time point are not known. CDR3 in DNA: TGTGCCAGCAGCTTAGCACTAGCGGATGAGCAGTTCTTC. Translation gives CASSLALADEQFF.